These 23 T cell receptor beta chains were sequenced from one sample in a study of Ad26.COV2.S vaccination and SARS-CoV-2 variants. Method: immunoSEQ multiplex PCR; TCRdb's copy keeps in-frame clones and lacks some. Among over 130,000 clones listed, 75% to 90% were seen once. Specimen: peripheral blood, collected after recovery from COVID-19. The receptors shown here come from a human donor who had recovered from COVID-19.

The chain recombines TRBV5-6 with TRBJ2-5; 7 bases are shared with TRBD1. Germline CDR1 is SGHDT and CDR2 is YYEEEE. This CDR3 is built from 14 residues. V gave up 1 base and J gave up 2 bases; unmatched junction bases: 2. The CDR3, as DNA: TGTGCCAGCAGCTTGTTCAGGGGGCAAGAGACCCAGTACTTC. Translated: CASSLFRGQETQYF.

This clone was recorded once. The V call is TRBV11-2, the J call TRBJ2-2; D unresolved. The CDR3 runs to 14 residues. The germline CDR1 and CDR2 sequences are SGHAT and FQNNGV. Trimming stripped 5 bases from V and 1 base from J, with 8 bases between. The CDR3, as DNA: TGTGCCAGCAGCGCCCAGCAGAACACCGGGGAGCTGTTTTTT. Its protein product is CASSAQQNTGELFF.

The rearrangement uses TRBV5-4 and TRBJ2-2; 10 bases match TRBD1. Trimming cost V 4 bases and J 4 bases; bases outside gene matches: 7. This CDR3 spans 16 amino acids. Germline CDR1 is SGHNT and CDR2 is YYREEE (reference sequence). The DNA for the CDR3 is TGTGCCAGCAGCATTCCCGGGACAGGGGTCACCGGGGAGCTGTTTTTT. It is translated as CASSIPGTGVTGELFF.

The chain combines TRBV27 with TRBJ2-2, with D hard to call. The CDR3 consists of 15 residues. CDR1 and CDR2 from the germline V gene are MNHEY and SMNVEV (reference sequence). V gave up 4 bases and J gave up 3 bases, with 12 bases separating them. The CDR3 DNA follows: TGTGCCAGCAGTTCGACTGAGGTGGACACCGGGGAGCTGTTTTTT. This encodes CASSSTEVDTGELFF.

The chain joins TRBV19 to TRBJ2-7, with D possibly being TRBD2 (5 bases). The CDR3 consists of 13 residues. Germline assignment: CDR1 LNHDA and CDR2 SQIVND (reference sequence). Trimming removed 1 base at V and 4 bases at J, with 8 bases between. The CDR3 is CASSIGTDYEQYF. The CDR3 DNA reads as TGTGCCAGTAGTATAGGGACTGATTACGAGCAGTACTTC.

The chain employs TRBV27 and TRBJ2-1, with 8 bases aligning to TRBD2. Germline lookup yields CDR1 MNHEY and CDR2 SMNVEV (reference sequence). The V and J ends lost 3 bases and 8 bases, in that order; junction bases with no gene match: 3. The CDR3 consists of 13 residues. The CDR3 is CASSLGRGDEQFF. CDR3 DNA: TGTGCCAGCAGTTTGGGGCGGGGGGATGAGCAGTTCTTC.

The chain links TRBV5-1 to TRBJ1-2; D remains unclear. With 0 bases removed from V and 0 bases from J, the gap between germline ends came to 6 bases. Germline-derived CDR1 and CDR2 are SGHRS and YFSETQ. The CDR3 has 14 amino acids. The CDR3 is CASSLGPANYGYTF. The CDR3 nucleotides are TGCGCCAGCAGCTTGGGTCCCGCTAACTATGGCTACACCTTC.

The CDR3 bases are TGTGCCTGGAGTGTCGGGGCCCGTCGCGAAAAACTGTTTTTT. The encoded protein is CAWSVGARREKLFF. This sequence joins TRBV30 and TRBJ1-4; D is possibly TRBD1 (5 bases). Germline assignment: CDR1 GTSNPN and CDR2 SVGIG (reference sequence). This CDR3 is built from 14 residues. Trimming pared 0 bases from V and 8 bases from J, leaving 13 bases between.

This clone occurred a few times. The chain is built from TRBV3-1 (or the pseudogene TRBV3-2) and TRBJ2-1; 10 bases match TRBD2. There are 16 residues in the CDR3. J was trimmed by 8 bases and V by 0 bases; bases with no gene match: 7. CDR1 is LGHDT and CDR2 is YNNKEL in the germline V gene (reference sequence). CDR3 sequence reads: CASSQDPAGGQDEQFF. CDR3 DNA: TGTGCCAGCAGCCAAGACCCAGCGGGGGGGCAGGATGAGCAGTTCTTC.

This chain joins TRBV7-2 and TRBJ1-1, with a possible D match to TRBD1 (6 bases). V was cut by 1 base and J by 6 bases, with 12 bases left in between. Germline V gene sequence: CDR1 SGHTA, CDR2 FQGNSA. CDR3 size: 14 residues. The CDR3 reads CASSLGPGASEAFF. DNA for the CDR3: TGTGCCAGCAGCTTAGGGCCGGGGGCTTCTGAAGCTTTCTTT.

The V and J genes are TRBV7-9 and TRBJ2-4; weak D call: TRBD1 (7 bases). This CDR3 is 16 amino acids long. The ends were cut back, 5 bases at V and 3 bases at J, with 17 bases in the middle. CDR1 is SEHNR, CDR2 FQNEAQ, per germline (reference sequence). CDR3 DNA: TGTGCCAGCAGCGCCCCTCCAGGGGGAGGCAAAAACATTCAGTACTTC. Amino acids: CASSAPPGGGKNIQYF.

The V and J genes are TRBV27 and TRBJ2-1; no firm D call. This CDR3 region has 14 residues. Trimming shortened V by 6 bases and J by 5 bases, and 14 bases separated the two germline ends. The germline gives CDR1 MNHEY, CDR2 SMNVEV (reference sequence). The CDR3 loop reads CASRLRALHNEQFF. For the CDR3, the DNA is TGTGCCAGCAGACTGAGAGCCTTGCACAATGAGCAGTTCTTC.

The chain is built from TRBV19 and TRBJ1-1, with D uncertain. The V end lost 7 bases, the J end lost 6 bases, and 9 bases lay between the germline ends. Looked up from germline, CDR1 is LNHDA and CDR2 is SQIVND (reference sequence). This CDR3 contains 11 residues. The CDR3 protein is CASIRFPEAFF. For the CDR3, the DNA is TGTGCCAGTATACGTTTCCCTGAAGCTTTCTTT.

The chain has TRBV30 and TRBJ1-1, with D perhaps TRBD1 (5 bases). V lost 1 base and J 1 base, leaving 7 bases between the germline ends. Germline V gives CDR1 GTSNPN, CDR2 SVGIG (reference sequence). CDR3 length equals 13 residues. This chain's CDR3 is CAWSGQGNTEAFF. CDR3 nucleotides: TGTGCCTGGAGTGGTCAGGGGAACACTGAAGCTTTCTTT.

The V and J genes are TRBV5-5 and TRBJ1-5; D is possibly TRBD1 (5 bases). CDR1 is SGHKS, CDR2 YYEKEE, per germline (reference sequence). The ends were cut back, 1 base at V and 1 base at J, with 6 bases in the middle. This CDR3 comprises 14 residues. The CDR3 DNA reads as TGTGCCAGCAGCTTGTCAGGGAGCAATCAGCCCCAGCATTTT. Its translation is CASSLSGSNQPQHF.

V gene TRBV14 combines with J gene TRBJ2-1; D not certain. V lost 1 base, J lost 10 bases, and 8 bases lay in between. Germline V gene data show CDR1 as SGHDN and CDR2 as FVKESK. The CDR3 has 12 amino acids. CDR3 coding DNA: TGTGCCAGCAGCCAAGTCTATGGCGAGCAGTTCTTC. Translation gives CASSQVYGEQFF. The full variable domain, with the rest looked up from reference TRBV14 and TRBJ2-1, is EAGVTQFPSHSVIEKGQTVTLRCDPISGHDNLYWYRRVMGKEIKFLLHFVKESKQDESGMPNNRFLAERTGGTYSTLKVQPAELEDSGVYFCASSQVYGEQFFGPGTRLTVL.

This clone showed up just once. The chain employs TRBV21-1 and TRBJ2-2. TRBV21-1 is an annotated pseudogene. The CDR3 spans 16 residues. The CDR3 region is CASSKLFAEIWEELFF. Here the CDR3 DNA reads TGTGCCAGCAGCAAATTATTCGCGGAAATCTGGGAGGAGCTGTTTTTT.

V gene TRBV2 combines with J gene TRBJ2-5; the D is unclear. In germline, CDR1 is SNHLY, CDR2 FYNNEI. The V gene lost 6 bases and the J gene lost 4 bases, with 9 bases spanning the gap. The CDR3 is made up of 12 amino acids. CDR3 bases: TGTGCCAGCAGCCTTTTTCCAGAGACCCAGTACTTC. Protein product: CASSLFPETQYF.

This chain uses TRBV7-6 with TRBJ1-4; D perhaps matches TRBD1 (6 bases). V dropped 4 bases and J dropped 0 bases, with 21 bases sitting between them. The CDR3 length is 19 residues. The germline gives CDR1 SGHVS, CDR2 FNYEAQ. The CDR3 protein is CASSSRLDRINATNEKLFF. CDR3 nucleotide sequence: TGTGCCAGCAGCTCTAGACTGGACAGAATAAATGCAACTAATGAAAAACTGTTTTTT.

The V and J genes are TRBV11-2 and TRBJ1-2, with no clear D. Germline assignment: CDR1 SGHAT and CDR2 FQNNGV. V was pared by 5 bases and J by 1 base, with 11 bases between. CDR3 length: 14 residues. Here the CDR3 reads CASSPPMVNYGYTF. Written as DNA, the CDR3 is TGTGCCAGCAGCCCCCCCATGGTTAACTATGGCTACACCTTC.

The rearrangement joins TRBV5-6 to TRBJ2-2; no firm D call. Germline V CDR1 and CDR2: SGHDT, YYEEEE. This CDR3 has 17 residues. V dropped 2 bases and J dropped 4 bases, with 18 bases sitting between them. The CDR3 loop is CASSLRRTFRVTGELFF. CDR3 sequence (DNA): TGTGCCAGCAGCTTACGAAGAACTTTCAGAGTCACCGGGGAGCTGTTTTTT.

This clone was counted a few times. V usage is TRBV7-2 and J usage is TRBJ2-2, with a weak D call TRBD1 (6 bases). Looked up from germline, CDR1 is SGHTA and CDR2 is FQGNSA. CDR3 length: 14 residues. V was trimmed by 4 bases and J by 4 bases, leaving 10 bases between them. The CDR3, as DNA: TGTGCCAGCAGCTCACAGGGAAGCACCGGGGAGCTGTTTTTT. Its translation: CASSSQGSTGELFF.

This chain links TRBV4-3 with TRBJ2-7; 8 bases match TRBD2. The CDR3 extends over 14 amino acids. With V trimmed by 4 bases and J by 0 bases, 2 bases remained unmatched. Germline-derived CDR1 and CDR2 are LGHNA and YSLEER. The CDR3 loop reads CASSPGGISYEQYF. CDR3 nucleotides: TGCGCCAGCAGCCCGGGGGGGATCTCCTACGAGCAGTACTTC.